This passage covers 30 T cell receptor beta chains from one sample sequenced in a study of T cell clones after liver transplantation. Only in-frame clones appear in the TCRdb table, and some are missing; sequencing was by immunoSEQ multiplex PCR. In the table there are approximately 65,000 clones, 80% to 95% of which are singletons. This specimen was CD4+ T cells from blood, taken approximately 25 months after liver transplant. These receptors were collected from a human patient who received a liver transplant. Some T cells may be supplied by the graft donor.

The genes are TRBV5-1 and TRBJ2-3; no reliable D call. The CDR3 sequence is 14 residues long. Germline V gene sequence: CDR1 SGHRS, CDR2 YFSETQ. Trimming cost V 0 bases and J 4 bases, with 9 bases left between them. The DNA for the CDR3 is TGCGCCAGCAGCTTGGGGGGATGGTCAGATACGCAGTATTTT. As protein: CASSLGGWSDTQYF.

The chain has TRBV5-8 and TRBJ1-6; D is possibly TRBD1 (5 bases). Between the trimmed V and J ends, which lost 4 bases and 6 bases, there was a span of 11 bases. The V gene's germline CDR1 is SGHTS and CDR2 YDEGEE. CDR3 length: 14 residues. CDR3 DNA sequence: TGTGCCAGCAGCACGGGACGGATTAATTCACCCCTCCACTTT. As protein: CASSTGRINSPLHF.

This chain uses TRBV25-1 with TRBJ2-1, with 10 bases that match TRBD2. V was pared by 1 base and J by 6 bases, with 3 bases of the junction left unmatched. The CDR3 has 15 residues. Germline lookup yields CDR1 MGHDK and CDR2 SYGVNS. CDR3 DNA sequence: TGTGCCAGCAGTGAATGGAGCGGGGGGGGCAATGAGCAGTTCTTC. The encoded protein is CASSEWSGGGNEQFF.

The chain links TRBV6-1 to TRBJ2-7; D may be TRBD1 or TRBD2 (6 bases each). There are 14 residues in the CDR3. The germline V and J ends were trimmed by 6 bases and 7 bases, with 19 bases remaining between them. Germline V CDR1 and CDR2: MNHNS, SASEGT. DNA of the CDR3: TGTGCCAGCAGCCCCAAGTGGGGGGCGGGGGAGCAGTACTTC. Residues: CASSPKWGAGEQYF.

The J gene is TRBJ2-5, the V gene TRBV4-2; 8 bases agree with TRBD1. Germline V gene lookup returns CDR1 LGHNA and CDR2 YNFKEQ. The length of the CDR3 is 14 residues. V gave up 2 bases and J gave up 1 base; unmatched junction bases: 0. In nucleotides, the CDR3 is TGTGCCAGCAGCCAAACAGGGGGCCAAGAGACCCAGTACTTC. This translates into CASSQTGGQETQYF.

The chain has TRBV9 and TRBJ2-1; 8 nucleotides align to TRBD1. CDR1 and CDR2 from the germline V gene are SGDLS and YYNGEE. The J segment lost 7 bases and the V segment lost 1 base, leaving 4 bases of the junction unmatched. The CDR3 is 14 residues long. This CDR3 is CASSVQGANNEQFF. The CDR3 nucleotides read TGTGCCAGCAGCGTACAGGGGGCGAATAATGAGCAGTTCTTC.

The CDR3 here is CASSEKQGVGSPLHF. The CDR3 DNA follows: TGTGCCAGCAGCGAAAAACAGGGGGTCGGGTCACCCCTCCACTTT. The genes are TRBV5-4 and TRBJ1-6; TRBD1 aligns across 8 bases. Germline CDR1 reads SGHNT; CDR2 reads YYREEE (reference sequence). V lost 4 bases and J lost 10; bases outside the gene matches: 10. The CDR3 is 15 residues long.

The V and J genes are TRBV19 and TRBJ2-2, with 7 bases identical to TRBD2. Germline CDR1 is LNHDA and CDR2 is SQIVND (reference sequence). J gave up 7 bases and V 1 base, and 9 bases lay outside the gene matches. The CDR3 contains 16 residues. The CDR3 sequence: CASSIVAGVLSGELFF. The CDR3 DNA is TGTGCCAGTAGTATAGTCGCGGGAGTACTTAGCGGGGAGCTGTTTTTT.

The J gene is TRBJ2-2, the V gene TRBV12-5; TRBD1 aligns across 7 bases. The CDR3 is 16 residues long. V shed 3 bases and J 4 bases; nucleotides not matched to a gene: 8. The germline V gene has CDR1 LGHNT and CDR2 FRNRAP. This CDR3 is CASGLTDTGVTGELFF. The CDR3 DNA reads TGTGCTAGTGGTTTAACCGACACAGGGGTCACCGGGGAGCTGTTTTTT.

V is TRBV5-1 and J is TRBJ2-3; D may correspond to TRBD1 or TRBD2 (5 bases each). The V gene lost 3 bases and the J gene lost 5 bases, with 16 bases spanning the gap. The CDR3 runs 15 residues. Germline assignment: CDR1 SGHRS and CDR2 YFSETQ. CDR3 protein: CASSSRAGSEDTQYF. The CDR3 nucleotides are TGCGCCAGCAGCTCGAGGGCAGGGTCAGAAGATACGCAGTATTTT.

The chain is built from TRBV30 and TRBJ2-7, with D possibly being TRBD2 (7 bases). The CDR3 contains 15 residues. Trimming removed 2 bases from V and 2 bases from J, with 16 bases in between. Germline CDR1 reads GTSNPN; CDR2 reads SVGIG (reference sequence). In DNA form, the CDR3 reads TGTGCCTGGAGTAGGGGGGGAGGGACTGCCTACGAGCAGTACTTC. Its translation: CAWSRGGGTAYEQYF.

The chain couples TRBV6-4 to TRBJ2-1; TRBD2 matches at 10 bases. V gave up 6 bases and J gave up 8 bases; unmatched junction bases: 4. Germline V gene data show CDR1 as MRHNA and CDR2 as SNTAGT. The CDR3 covers 13 residues. In nucleotides, the CDR3 is TGTGCCAGCAGGGCTAGCGGGAGCGATGAGCAGTTCTTC. Protein product: CASRASGSDEQFF.

The chain has TRBV15 and TRBJ2-1; D call uncertain. CDR1 is LNHNV and CDR2 is YYDKDF in the germline V gene (reference sequence). The CDR3 loop spans 13 amino acids. V lost 0 bases and J lost 7, with 7 bases in between. The CDR3 region is CATSRDPQNEQFF. For the CDR3, the DNA is TGTGCCACCAGCAGAGATCCCCAGAATGAGCAGTTCTTC.

The rearrangement uses TRBV18 and TRBJ2-2, with 10 bases lining up with TRBD1. This CDR3 is built from 16 residues. Germline lookup yields CDR1 KGHSH and CDR2 LQKENI. The trim removed 0 bases at V and 4 bases at J, leaving 2 bases unmatched. The DNA of the CDR3 is TGTGCCAGCTCACCACCGACAGGGGGCGTCACCGGGGAGCTGTTTTTT. This encodes CASSPPTGGVTGELFF.

The gene calls are TRBV5-6 and TRBJ1-5; unclear D gene. This CDR3 region has 12 residues. Germline V lookup: CDR1 SGHDT, CDR2 YYEEEE. Between the trimmed V and J ends, which lost 2 bases and 4 bases, there was a span of 4 bases. This CDR3 is CASSFHNQPQHF. In DNA form, the CDR3 reads TGTGCCAGCAGCTTCCATAATCAGCCCCAGCATTTT.

This clone has only one observation. The CDR3 nucleotides are TGTGCCAGTAGTATAGGCCGTCGGGAGCAGTACTTC. Protein: CASSIGRREQYF. The chain recombines TRBV19 with TRBJ2-7, with D unresolved. Germline V gene data show CDR1 as LNHDA and CDR2 as SQIVND (reference sequence). This CDR3 region has 12 residues. The germline V and J ends were trimmed by 1 base and 7 bases, with 8 bases remaining between them. The full variable domain, rest sourced from reference TRBV19 and TRBJ2-7, is DGGITQSPKYLFRKEGQNVTLSCEQNLNHDAMYWYRQDPGQGLRLIYYSQIVNDFQKGDIAEGYSVSREKKESFPLTVTSAQKNPTAFYLCASSIGRREQYFGPGTRLTVT.

V gene TRBV28 combines with J gene TRBJ1-5; D remains ambiguous. The V end was cut by 4 bases, the J end by 0 bases, with 13 bases between. The CDR3 is made up of 16 amino acids. Germline CDR1 and CDR2: MDHEN and SYDVKM. The DNA of the CDR3 is TGTGCCAGCAGTTACCCCTCGGGGAATAGCAATCAGCCCCAGCATTTT. Encoded protein: CASSYPSGNSNQPQHF.

The V and J genes are TRBV23-1 and TRBJ1-3; TRBD1 aligns across 8 bases. TRBV23-1 is placed among ORFs of uncertain function. The junction had 18 bases not matched to a gene; V was cut back by 4 bases and J by 1 base. The CDR3 is 20 amino acids. The CDR3 sequence: CASSLKLRGQEIFSGNTIYF. Written as DNA, the CDR3 is TGCGCCAGCAGTCTCAAACTACGGGGACAGGAAATTTTTTCTGGAAACACCATATATTTT.

The chain joins TRBV28 to TRBJ1-6; TRBD1 matches 12 bases. In germline, CDR1 is MDHEN, CDR2 SYDVKM. Losses at the gene ends were 5 bases for V and 10 bases for J; bases not matched to a gene: 3. CDR3 length equals 14 residues. This chain's CDR3 is CASSPGTGGSPLHF. CDR3 in DNA: TGTGCCAGCAGTCCTGGGACAGGGGGCTCACCCCTCCACTTT.

The J gene is TRBJ2-7, the V gene TRBV10-3, with 9 bases identical to TRBD1. CDR1 is ENHRY, CDR2 SYGVKD, per germline. Germline trimming cut 0 bases from V and 4 bases from J; bases unmatched to any gene: 10. This CDR3 has 17 residues. CDR3 residues: CAISESGTGTGSYEQYF. The CDR3, as DNA: TGTGCCATCAGTGAGTCGGGGACCGGGACAGGGTCGTACGAGCAGTACTTC.

Worth noting for this clone: Other DNA sequences within the sample encode an identical CDR3. The chain carries TRBV6-5 and TRBJ1-1; 7 nucleotides agree with TRBD1. With V trimmed by 5 bases and J by 1 base, 7 bases remained unmatched. The CDR3 is made up of 15 amino acids. Germline CDR1 reads MNHEY; CDR2 reads SVGAGI. The CDR3 sequence: CASSGTGTANTEAFF. In nucleotides, the CDR3 is TGTGCCAGCAGTGGGACCGGGACAGCGAACACTGAAGCTTTCTTT.

This clone has only a few counts. The chain carries TRBV6-5 and TRBJ1-1; 9 bases align to TRBD1. In germline, CDR1 is MNHEY, CDR2 SVGAGI. The CDR3 contains 14 residues. The ends lost 2 bases at V and 6 bases at J; junction bases unmatched: 4. CDR3 sequence: CASSYGTGFSEAFF. CDR3 nucleotides: TGTGCCAGCAGTTACGGGACAGGGTTCTCTGAAGCTTTCTTT.

The chain employs TRBV12-5 and TRBJ2-1; no firm D call. The CDR3 spans 14 residues. Trimming took 2 bases from V and 0 from J, leaving 5 bases between them. The V gene's germline CDR1 is LGHNT and CDR2 FRNRAP. This CDR3 is CASGLIGSYNEQFF. In DNA, the CDR3 is TGTGCTAGTGGTTTGATCGGCTCCTACAATGAGCAGTTCTTC.

The chain combines TRBV11-3 with TRBJ2-7; a possible D gene is TRBD2 (5 bases). The CDR3 consists of 15 residues. Germline assignment: CDR1 SGHNT and CDR2 YENEEA. Trimming removed 3 bases at V and 3 bases at J, with 15 bases between. CDR3 bases: TGTGCCAGCAGCTTCATAAGTGCAGGAGGCTACGAGCAGTACTTC. Translation gives CASSFISAGGYEQYF.

The V and J genes are TRBV2 and TRBJ2-1; D gene ambiguous. Trimming shortened V by 8 bases and J by 8 bases, and 10 bases separated the two germline ends. This CDR3 has 11 amino acids. Germline lookup yields CDR1 SNHLY and CDR2 FYNNEI. The CDR3 sequence: CASAPFDEQFF. Here the CDR3 DNA reads TGTGCCAGCGCCCCCTTTGATGAGCAGTTCTTC.

The CDR3 region is CASTGGAGGGELFF. Written as DNA, the CDR3 is TGTGCCAGCACAGGGGGCGCCGGGGGCGGGGAGCTGTTTTTT. The V gene is TRBV25-1, the J gene TRBJ2-2, with 8 bases that match TRBD1. Germline CDR1 MGHDK, CDR2 SYGVNS. V was pared by 7 bases and J by 7 bases, with 8 bases of the junction left unmatched. The CDR3 runs to 14 residues. The full variable domain, its missing parts supplied by reference TRBV25-1 and TRBJ2-2, is EADIYQTPRYLVIGTGKKITLECSQTMGHDKMYWYQQDPGMELHLIHYSYGVNSTEKGDLSSESTVSRIRTEHFPLTLESARPSHTSQYLCASTGGAGGGELFFGEGSRLTVL.

The V and J genes are TRBV7-3 and TRBJ1-1; D may be TRBD1 (5 bases). The CDR3 has 14 residues. CDR1 and CDR2 from the germline V gene are SGHTA and FQGTGA. V was clipped by 5 bases and J by 0 bases, with 10 bases between them. Here the CDR3 DNA reads TGTGCCAGCAGCCGGGACGGCGTGAACACTGAAGCTTTCTTT. The encoded protein is CASSRDGVNTEAFF.

The chain is built from TRBV6-1 and TRBJ1-5; 8 bases are shared with TRBD1. Germline lookup yields CDR1 MNHNS and CDR2 SASEGT. The CDR3 contains 15 residues. V gave up 0 bases and J gave up 6 bases; unmatched junction bases: 4. The CDR3 coding sequence is TGTGCCAGCAGTGAAGCGCAGGGGGCGATTCAGCCCCAGCATTTT. It translates to CASSEAQGAIQPQHF.

Concerning this clone: Other DNA sequences from this sample encode an identical CDR3 as well. The chain has TRBV29-1 and TRBJ1-1; unclear D gene. The CDR3 runs 10 residues. Germline loops: CDR1 SQVTM, CDR2 ANQGSEA. Trimming shortened V by 4 bases and J by 1 base, and 1 base separated the two germline ends. CDR3 nucleotides: TGCAGCGTTGCGAACACTGAAGCTTTCTTT. Its translation: CSVANTEAFF.

This chain connects TRBV19 to TRBJ1-2, with D maybe TRBD1 (5 bases). The germline V and J ends were trimmed by 3 bases and 3 bases, with 8 bases remaining between them. Germline V gene lookup returns CDR1 LNHDA and CDR2 SQIVND (reference sequence). The CDR3 runs 13 residues. For the CDR3, the DNA is TGTGCCAGTAGTATTCAGGGTGACTATGGCTACACCTTC. Residues: CASSIQGDYGYTF.